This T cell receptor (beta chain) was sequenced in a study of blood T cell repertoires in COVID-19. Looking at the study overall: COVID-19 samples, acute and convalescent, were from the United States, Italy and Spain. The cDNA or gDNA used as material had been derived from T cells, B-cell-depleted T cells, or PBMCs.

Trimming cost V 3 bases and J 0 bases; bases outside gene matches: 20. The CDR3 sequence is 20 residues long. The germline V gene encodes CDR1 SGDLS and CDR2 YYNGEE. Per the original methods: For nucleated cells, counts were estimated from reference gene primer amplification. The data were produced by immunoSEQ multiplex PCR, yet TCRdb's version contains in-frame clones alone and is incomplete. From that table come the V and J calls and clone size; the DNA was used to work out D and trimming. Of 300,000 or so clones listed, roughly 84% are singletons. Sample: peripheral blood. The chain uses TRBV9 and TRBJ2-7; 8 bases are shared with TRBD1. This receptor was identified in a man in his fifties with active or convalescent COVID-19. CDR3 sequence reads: CASSGNAMDRDESGSYEQYF. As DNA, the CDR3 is TGTGCCAGCAGCGGAAATGCCATGGACAGGGATGAAAGTGGCTCCTACGAGCAGTACTTC.